The TCR beta chain described here comes from a study of cytomegalovirus exposure and HLA in healthy donors. General study findings and limits: TCR association rates varied by HLA locus in a later analysis, with DRB1 highest and HLA-C lowest. Further analysis, carried out later, found HLA-associated TCR beta chains more clonally expanded than equally common other chains. According to a later analysis, donors in an Asian-associated ancestry cluster reportedly had fewer N-insertions than the roughly 670-donor mean.

The PCR was carried out with 60 Vbeta primers and 13 Jbeta primers. Produced via immunoSEQ multiplex PCR; TCRdb's table is partial and in-frame only. The sample comprises about 200,000 clones, more than 75% of which are singletons, and approximately 0.39% rests with the top ten. The CDR3 consists of 16 residues. In germline, CDR1 is MDHEN, CDR2 SYDVKM. V was clipped by 1 base and J by 9 bases, with 21 bases between them. Whereas donors were nominally healthy upon sampling, unrecorded immune exposures were probable. Concerning this clone: Its antigen is undetermined.

The sequencing sample was made of PBMCs. The sequence derives from a male donor in good health and CMV-seropositive. The rearrangement joins TRBV28 to TRBJ2-5, with D possibly TRBD1 on 5 matching bases. The CDR3 protein is CASSLLGRELSDAQYF. The DNA for the CDR3 is TGTGCCAGCAGTTTATTAGGCAGGGAATTGTCGGATGCCCAGTACTTC.